This TCR beta chain was sequenced in a study of neurological immune-mediated disorders. The study's findings and limits: Because no CDR3 amino acid sequences were shared across subjects by expanded clones, private repertoires were suggested in all groups.

Deletions cut 7 bases from V and 6 bases from J, with 13 bases between. CDR1 is SQVTM, CDR2 ANQGSEA, per germline. The CDR3 length is 12 residues. As for time point: technical triplicate 3. Unsorted libraries were prepared from 2 million PBMCs that had been stored at -80 C. The cDNA was generated by 5'RACE with 10-nucleotide random UMIs. TCRdb reanalysed the 5' RACE reads using MiXCR and keeps one entry per CDR3 protein. The table has 45,000 or so distinct CDR3 sequences, 20% to 25% seen once. By frequency in the sample, this clonotype is medium-sized. The antigen is unknown. The receptor's source is a man in his 60s with HTLV-1-associated myelopathy (HAM/TSP). The chain links TRBV29-1 to TRBJ2-1; D might be TRBD1 or TRBD2, each matching 7 bases. The specimen sequenced was PBMCs. The CDR3 region is CSGGGQTNEQFF. CDR3 in DNA: TGCAGCGGGGGGGGACAGACCAATGAGCAGTTCTTC.